This T cell receptor beta chain comes out of a study of blood T cell repertoires in COVID-19. This CDR3 region has 16 residues. Germline-derived CDR1 and CDR2 are SNHLY and FYNNEI. The J segment lost 1 base and the V segment lost 8 bases, leaving 6 bases of the junction unmatched. This clone was detected once. Original processing methods: It was from reference gene primer amplification that nucleated cell counts were estimated. The assay was immunoSEQ multiplex PCR, and TCRdb's table has in-frame clones only and misses some. Clonal size and the V and J genes are those of that table, whereas D and trimming came from the DNA. The sample yields 150,000 to 200,000 clones, approximately 85% seen once.

Source material: peripheral blood. This TCR was sampled from a woman aged 80 or over with acute or convalescent COVID-19. This chain links TRBV2 with TRBJ2-6; TRBD1 agrees at 9 bases. Written as DNA, the CDR3 is TGTGCCAGCTCGGGACAGGGTGGTTCTGGGGCCAACGTCCTGACTTTC. As protein: CASSGQGGSGANVLTF.